The rows below give T cell receptor beta chains drawn from one sample of a study of cytomegalovirus exposure and HLA in healthy donors. Here immunoSEQ multiplex PCR was the method, and the copy in TCRdb shows in-frame clones only, minus some. Among fewer than 120,000 clones listed, approximately 82% were seen once. Specimen: PBMCs. All receptors derive from a young man in good health and CMV-seropositive. CDR3s include the opening cysteine and the closing phenylalanine or tryptophan. Fields, in order: J gene, V gene, CDR3 protein.

>TRBJ1-4|TRBV28
CASTSGTGDEKLFF
>TRBJ1-3|TRBV5-1
CASSLTGQYGNTIYF
>TRBJ2-7|TRBV6-1
CASSERQGVYEQYF
>TRBJ1-1|TRBV18
CASSPPGGMNTEAFF
>TRBJ2-3|TRBV6-6
CASSYSDGGDTQYF
>TRBJ1-3|TRBV4-1
CASSQVPSVYAGNTIYF
>TRBJ2-7|TRBV4-1
CASSQGSGTGSYEQYF
>TRBJ2-4|TRBV30
CAWRRDREAKNIQYF
>TRBJ2-7|TRBV2
CASRAWPRNYEQYF
>TRBJ2-4|TRBV11-2
CASSRGGNSQYF
>TRBJ1-4|TRBV4-1
CASSQPDRVAEKLFF
>TRBJ1-6|TRBV7-9
CASSSLETTPLHF
>TRBJ1-2|TRBV6-1
CASSSSNYGYTF
>TRBJ2-3|TRBV7-8
CASSLNELSTDTQYF
>TRBJ1-6|TRBV5-1
CASSLEGAAPNSPLHF
>TRBJ2-6|TRBV7-9
CASSGGQGLSGANVLTF
>TRBJ2-7|TRBV5-4
CASSLLAGPYEQYF
>TRBJ2-1|TRBV25-1
CASSEGGRGGRSEQFF
>TRBJ2-2|TRBV14
CASSQTGGTGELFF
>TRBJ2-3|TRBV27
CATRQLAGTDTQYF
>TRBJ1-5|TRBV28
CASSSPNRGQGNQPQHF
>TRBJ2-7|TRBV11-3
CASSRQGDSYEQYF
>TRBJ2-1|TRBV6-5
CASSPGQGILGEQFF
>TRBJ2-3|TRBV7-3
CASSLLGLATSTDTQYF
>NA|TRBV4-1
CASSQGDRLSYEQYF
>TRBJ2-1|TRBV6-5
CATQRSEYNEQFF
>TRBJ1-1|TRBV19
CASTPDRMNTEAFF
>TRBJ2-3|TRBV28
CASSPGLAGGSSTDAQYF
>TRBJ2-5|TRBV9
CASSRTGLYQETQYF
>TRBJ2-5|TRBV28
CASSRPLETQYF